Below are 24 T cell receptor beta chains sequenced from a single sample in a study of blood T cells in healthy people across ages. Then a second PCR, running roughly 6 to 12 cycles, was carried out with a sample-barcoded 5' primer and a J-beta primer mix. TCRdb redid the calling of the 5' RACE reads with MiXCR, one entry per CDR3 protein. Of approximately 780,000 distinct CDR3 sequences listed, roughly 26% are singletons. These same records also appear under a second study, on T cells of mothers and their children.

The sample was blood. The receptors derive from a boy between 10 and 17 years old in good health.

This chain uses TRBV5-6 with TRBJ2-1, with TRBD1 identical over 7 bases. J lost 8 bases, V lost 4 bases, and 6 bases had no gene match. Per germline, CDR1 SGHDT and CDR2 YYEEEE. This CDR3 has 13 amino acids. The DNA for the CDR3 is TGTGCCAGCAGCCCGACAGGGAGATATGAGCAGTTCTTC. Translation: CASSPTGRYEQFF.

This clonotype was seen only a few times. The chain combines TRBV20-1 with TRBJ2-4, with a tentative D call TRBD2 (6 bases). Per the germline V gene, CDR1 is DFQATT and CDR2 is SNEGSKA (reference sequence). Deletions cut 3 bases from V and 8 bases from J, with 20 bases between. The CDR3 sequence is 15 residues long. CDR3 nucleotide sequence: TGCAGTGCTAGGGGGGAGGCACCGGTGTGGGACATTCAGTACTTC. It yields the protein CSARGEAPVWDIQYF.

The gene calls are TRBV6-5 and TRBJ2-3; the match to TRBD2 covers 8 bases. The CDR3 runs 16 residues. Germline trimming cut 6 bases from V and 6 bases from J; bases unmatched to any gene: 14. Germline V gene lookup returns CDR1 MNHEY and CDR2 SVGAGI. DNA of the CDR3: TGTGCCAGCAGACGAAGCGGGGGCCAAATATTTGATACGCAGTATTTT. Translation gives CASRRSGGQIFDTQYF.

This clonotype occurred a few times. This rearrangement joins TRBV5-1 to TRBJ1-5, with 7 bases identical to TRBD1. Germline CDR1 SGHRS, CDR2 YFSETQ. Trimming took 4 bases from V and 6 from J; bases not matched to a gene: 4. The CDR3 covers 13 residues. In DNA form, the CDR3 reads TGCGCCAGCAGCCCCAGGGGGTTTCAGCCCCAGCATTTT. It codes for CASSPRGFQPQHF.

V usage is TRBV5-5 and J usage is TRBJ2-5, with D perhaps TRBD1 (5 bases). The CDR3 runs to 17 residues. V lost 3 bases to trimming and J lost 5 bases, with 23 bases between them. Germline CDR1 and CDR2: SGHKS and YYEKEE (reference sequence). The CDR3 nucleotides are TGTGCCAGCAGCTCCTTAAACAGGCTCTTATTGAGGGAGACCCAGTACTTC. This gives the protein CASSSLNRLLLRETQYF.

CDR3 region: CASSLIPGVEQFF. CDR3 nucleotide sequence: TGTGCCAGCAGCTTAATCCCAGGTGTGGAGCAGTTCTTC. The chain links TRBV7-3 to TRBJ2-1; D is undetermined. Germline V gives CDR1 SGHTA, CDR2 FQGTGA. The CDR3 has 13 residues. The germline V and J ends were trimmed by 1 base and 10 bases, with 11 bases remaining between them.

The J gene is TRBJ2-6, the V gene TRBV21-1; the table assigns TRBD1, which was not confirmed against the DNA. TRBV21-1 is classified as a pseudogene. The CDR3 has 15 residues. CDR3 amino acids: CASSKERGGANVLTF. In nucleotides, the CDR3 is TGTGCCAGCAGCAAAGAGAGGGGGGGGGCCAACGTCCTGACTTTC.

The V gene is TRBV7-2, the J gene TRBJ1-2, with D perhaps TRBD1 (5 bases). Trimming shortened V by 6 bases and J by 6 bases, and 17 bases separated the two germline ends. The germline V gene encodes CDR1 SGHTA and CDR2 FQGNSA. The CDR3 length is 14 residues. Written as DNA, the CDR3 is TGTGCCAGCAGTTGGGGACGGCCGGTGGATGGCTACACCTTC. Translating it yields CASSWGRPVDGYTF.

The V and J genes are TRBV12-3 or TRBV12-4 and TRBJ2-5; D perhaps matches TRBD1 (6 bases). The J call is doubtful: the DNA matches TRBJ2-7 better. The CDR3 is made up of 13 amino acids. The chain's CDR3 is CASSRWTDYEQYF. The CDR3 DNA sequence: TGTGCCAGCAGTCGATGGACAGACTACGAGCAGTACTTC.

This clonotype was counted between two and nine times. One junction end does not reproduce the germline sequence, and a read error may be involved. The V gene is TRBV24-1, the J gene TRBJ2-1, with a possible D match to TRBD2 (6 bases). Germline CDR1 reads KGHDR; CDR2 reads SFDVKD. This CDR3 comprises 17 residues. DNA of the CDR3: TGTGCCACCAGTGATTTTAGGACGGGGGTCTCCTACAATGAGCGGTTCTTC. Translated: CATSDFRTGVSYNERFF.

This clonotype showed up just a few times. This chain joins TRBV11-2 and TRBJ2-2; 9 positions match TRBD2. The CDR3 totals 20 residues. Germline trimming cut 5 bases from V and 1 base from J; bases unmatched to any gene: 17. CDR1 is SGHAT and CDR2 is FQNNGV in the germline V gene. The CDR3: CASSPLRRGGLILNTGELFF. The CDR3 coding sequence is TGTGCCAGCAGCCCCCTCAGGCGGGGGGGTCTTATCCTGAACACCGGGGAGCTGTTTTTT. The whole variable domain, remainder taken from reference TRBV11-2 and TRBJ2-2, is EAGVAQSPRYKIIEKRQSVAFWCNPISGHATLYWYQQILGQGPKLLIQFQNNGVVDDSQLPKDRFSAERLKGVDSTLKIQPAKLEDSAVYLCASSPLRRGGLILNTGELFFGEGSRLTVL.

This clonotype was detected a few times. This sequence joins TRBV7-2 and TRBJ2-3; 8 bases are shared with TRBD2. Trimming at V came to 1 base and at J to 5 bases, leaving 5 bases not matched to a gene. CDR3 length: 15 amino acids. Per germline, CDR1 SGHTA and CDR2 FQGNSA. The CDR3 here is CASSLDRGGLDTQYF. CDR3 nucleotide sequence: TGTGCCAGCAGCTTAGACCGGGGGGGCTTAGATACGCAGTATTTT.

This chain links TRBV2 with TRBJ2-5; 9 bases line up with TRBD2. The J call could be wrong; TRBJ2-1 is a better fit for the DNA end. Germline V CDR1 and CDR2: SNHLY, FYNNEI. The CDR3 runs 15 residues. CDR3 sequence: CASSEWIAGANEQFF. The CDR3 DNA sequence: TGTGCCAGCAGTGAATGGATAGCGGGAGCGAATGAGCAGTTCTTC.

The V gene is TRBV5-1, the J gene TRBJ2-5; 9 bases align to TRBD1. The J call may be incorrect, as the DNA end agrees better with TRBJ2-7. Germline V lookup: CDR1 SGHRS, CDR2 YFSETQ. CDR3 length: 16 residues. As DNA, the CDR3 is TGCGCCAGCAGCTTGGGGGGGACAGGGAGTTTCTACGAGCAGTACTTC. Translation gives CASSLGGTGSFYEQYF.

V gene TRBV5-1 combines with J gene TRBJ2-5; TRBD2 matches at 7 bases. Germline CDR1 is SGHRS and CDR2 is YFSETQ. The J segment lost 2 bases and the V segment lost 2 bases, leaving 6 bases of the junction unmatched. CDR3 length: 15 residues. The CDR3 DNA follows: TGCGCCAGCAGCTTCAGCGGGGCCACACAAGAGACCCAGTACTTC. It is translated as CASSFSGATQETQYF.

This clonotype has just a few counts. The chain combines TRBV29-1 with TRBJ1-1; TRBD1 matches 7 bases. Germline-derived CDR1 and CDR2 are SQVTM and ANQGSEA. The CDR3 has 12 amino acids. Trimming took 3 bases from V and 11 from J; bases not matched to a gene: 9. CDR3 loop: CSVEAGGLMAFF. CDR3 nucleotide sequence: TGCAGCGTTGAGGCAGGGGGGCTGATGGCTTTCTTT.

This chain's CDR3 is CASSFPGSSGANVLTF. CDR3 sequence (DNA): TGCGCCAGCAGCTTCCCGGGGAGCTCTGGGGCCAACGTCCTGACTTTC. V gene TRBV5-1 combines with J gene TRBJ2-6; D possibly corresponds to TRBD2 (5 bases). This CDR3 contains 16 residues. Trimming stripped 2 bases from V and 0 bases from J, with 9 bases between. In germline, CDR1 is SGHRS, CDR2 YFSETQ.

In this sample, this clonotype turned up a few times. The chain is built from TRBV2 and TRBJ2-3; 9 bases are shared with TRBD2. J gave up 4 bases and V 8 bases, and 4 bases lay outside the gene matches. Germline CDR1 and CDR2: SNHLY and FYNNEI. This CDR3 spans 13 amino acids. CDR3 sequence reads: CASLKRGADTQYF. The DNA for the CDR3 is TGTGCCAGCTTGAAGCGGGGGGCAGATACGCAGTATTTT. Together with reference TRBV2 and TRBJ2-3, the CDR3 gives the full variable domain: EPEVTQTPSHQVTQMGQEVILRCVPISNHLYFYWYRQILGQKVEFLVSFYNNEISEKSEIFDDQFSVERPDGSNFTLKIRSTKLEDSAMYFCASLKRGADTQYFGPGTRLTVL.

The rearrangement uses TRBV12-3 or TRBV12-4 and TRBJ2-1; D may be TRBD1 (5 bases). The CDR3 contains 14 residues. V was shortened by 7 bases and J by 0 bases, with 10 bases between the two germline ends. The CDR3 spells CASIDSSSYNEQFF. The CDR3 DNA reads TGTGCCAGCATCGACAGTAGCTCCTACAATGAGCAGTTCTTC.

The V call is TRBV3-1, the J call TRBJ1-2; no firm D call. Germline V lookup: CDR1 LGHDT, CDR2 YNNKEL (reference sequence). The germline V and J ends were trimmed by 4 bases and 7 bases, with 19 bases remaining between them. There are 15 residues in the CDR3. CDR3 nucleotides: TGTGCCAGCAGCCTCATGGAGACTTCCAAAGGTGGCTACACCTTC. The encoded protein is CASSLMETSKGGYTF.

The genes are TRBV6-6 and TRBJ2-1; 7 nucleotides line up with TRBD1. Germline V gene lookup returns CDR1 MNHNY and CDR2 SVGAGI (reference sequence). Trimming at V came to 2 bases and at J to 5 bases, leaving 3 bases not matched to a gene. CDR3 length: 14 amino acids. The CDR3 reads CASSYRGPDNEQFF. The CDR3 nucleotides read TGTGCCAGCAGTTACAGGGGGCCGGACAATGAGCAGTTCTTC.

The J gene is TRBJ2-4, the V gene TRBV7-9, with D tentatively TRBD1 or TRBD2 (6 bases each). V was trimmed by 5 bases and J by 3 bases, leaving 14 bases between them. This CDR3 region has 15 residues. Germline V CDR1 and CDR2: SEHNR, FQNEAQ (reference sequence). CDR3 residues: CASSPGGGLKNIQYF. In DNA form, the CDR3 reads TGTGCCAGCAGCCCCGGAGGGGGACTCAAAAACATTCAGTACTTC.

This clonotype was observed a handful of times. This chain links TRBV4-3 with TRBJ2-1, with D possibly matching TRBD1 (5 bases). The CDR3 loop spans 13 amino acids. Trimming shortened V by 0 bases and J by 9 bases, and 9 bases separated the two germline ends. The germline CDR1 and CDR2 sequences are LGHNA and YSLEER. This chain's CDR3 is CASSQDSGAEQFF. The DNA of the CDR3 is TGCGCCAGCAGCCAAGATAGTGGGGCTGAGCAGTTCTTC.

CDR3 residues: CASSLRGTEPQHF. The CDR3 bases are TGTGCCAGCAGCTTAAGGGGGACGGAGCCCCAGCATTTT. The J gene is TRBJ1-5, the V gene TRBV11-2; D is possibly TRBD1 (6 bases). Per germline, CDR1 SGHAT and CDR2 FQNNGV. The V gene lost 2 bases and the J gene lost 8 bases, with 10 bases spanning the gap. This CDR3 spans 13 amino acids.